Following are 6 T cell receptor beta chains from one sample sequenced in a study of T cells in Graves' hyperthyroidism and ophthalmopathy. TCR beta CDR3 regions were amplified from RNA. HTBI primers were used for first-round RT-PCR of the TCR CDR3. TCRdb used MiXCR to reprocess the multiplex PCR reads, holding one entry per CDR3 protein. The table has hundreds of thousands of distinct CDR3 sequences, roughly a sixth seen once. Sequenced: blood. These receptors were taken from a woman aged 45-59 years with Graves' hyperthyroidism that later progressed to Graves' ophthalmopathy.

In this sample, this clonotype turned up once. The V call is TRBV19, the J call TRBJ1-5; weak D call: TRBD1 (6 bases). The V end was cut by 0 bases, the J end by 4 bases, with 13 bases between. The CDR3 contains 16 residues. The V gene's germline CDR1 is LNHDA and CDR2 SQIVND (reference sequence). CDR3 amino acids: CASSIEGGLLNQPQHF. In nucleotides, the CDR3 is TGTGCCAGTAGTATAGAGGGGGGGCTATTGAATCAGCCCCAGCATTTT.

V gene TRBV5-1 combines with J gene TRBJ1-4; no firm D call. Germline V gene sequence: CDR1 SGHRS, CDR2 YFSETQ. There are 13 residues in the CDR3. V was trimmed by 3 bases and J by 6 bases, leaving 9 bases between them. CDR3 region: CASSWRNHEKLFF. The CDR3 coding sequence is TGCGCCAGCAGCTGGAGGAATCATGAAAAACTGTTTTTT.

This clonotype was seen at least ten times. The rearrangement uses TRBV2 and TRBJ1-5; unclear D gene. This CDR3 comprises 16 residues. CDR1 is SNHLY, CDR2 FYNNEI, per germline. Trimming took 8 bases from V and 5 from J, leaving 22 bases between them. CDR3 in amino acids: CASHSGRTTRDQPQHF. The CDR3, as DNA: TGTGCCAGCCACTCGGGGAGGACGACCCGGGATCAGCCCCAGCATTTT.

This clonotype has ten or more counts. The chain joins TRBV11-2 to TRBJ2-3, with D possibly called TRBD1 or TRBD2 (7 bases each). Trimming left V 5 bases short and J 4 bases short, with 19 bases between. The CDR3 sequence is 16 residues long. Per germline, CDR1 SGHAT and CDR2 FQNNGV. The CDR3 sequence: CASSIPLRGGADTQYF. The CDR3 nucleotides are TGTGCCAGCAGCATACCTCTCAGGGGGGGCGCAGATACGCAGTATTTT.

This clonotype came up a few times. The CDR3 spells CASSLERVWTEAFF. The CDR3 nucleotides read TGTGCCAGCAGCTTAGAGAGGGTGTGGACTGAAGCTTTCTTT. The chain has TRBV7-9 and TRBJ1-1; D gene uncertain. The CDR3 sequence is 14 residues long. The germline CDR1 and CDR2 sequences are SEHNR and FQNEAQ (reference sequence). Trimming removed 1 base at V and 5 bases at J, with 11 bases between. Full variable domain (outside the CDR3, taken from reference TRBV7-9 and TRBJ1-1): DTGVSQNPRHKITKRGQNVTFRCDPISEHNRLYWYRQTLGQGPEFLTYFQNEAQLEKSRLLSDRFSAERPKGSFSTLEIQRTEQGDSAMYLCASSLERVWTEAFFGQGTRLTVV.

This clonotype appeared many times. This sequence joins TRBV7-6 and TRBJ2-5; D might be TRBD2 (7 bases). Trimming removed 5 bases from V and 5 bases from J, with 30 bases in between. The length of the CDR3 is 19 residues. CDR1 and CDR2 (germline): SGHVS, FNYEAQ. The chain's CDR3 is CASSPPVVGRGATMETQYF. CDR3 nucleotide sequence: TGTGCCAGCAGCCCTCCCGTAGTTGGCCGGGGGGCAACGATGGAGACCCAGTACTTC.